This T cell receptor beta chain was captured in a study of cytomegalovirus exposure and HLA in healthy donors. Study-level results: TCR beta V segments were, for the most part, productive about 87% or about 30% of the time in an earlier analysis. The listing of some 170 TCR beta chains classed them as cytomegalovirus-associated. Sequencing likely produced, as an artifact, a cluster of highly shared sequence variants.

Comments on this clone: Its antigen is currently unknown.

The CDR3 is made up of 16 amino acids. V gave up 5 bases and J gave up 0 bases, with 14 bases separating them. Germline V lookup: CDR1 SGHNT, CDR2 YYREEE (reference sequence). A multiplex PCR was run with 60 Vbeta primers and 13 Jbeta primers. Libraries were prepared by immunoSEQ multiplex PCR; TCRdb keeps only in-frame clonotypes and omits some of them. The top ten hold around 4.2% of the sample, which has approximately 87,000 clones, around 81% seen once. The V and J genes are TRBV5-4 and TRBJ2-2; D may be TRBD2 (5 bases). Sequencing was done on a sample of PBMCs. This clonotype was obtained from a woman in her 70s in good health and CMV-seropositive. CDR3 nucleotides: TGTGCCAGCAGTCCAGCCCCGGGATCGAACACCGGGGAGCTGTTTTTT. It encodes CASSPAPGSNTGELFF.